The rows below give T cell receptor beta chains drawn from one sample of a study of cytotoxic CD8 clonotypes in ibrutinib-treated CLL. This table comes from immunoSEQ multiplex PCR, and its TCRdb copy is limited to in-frame clones, with some not included. The repertoire holds over 95,000 clones, with about 53% as singletons. Sequences were derived from PBMCs, sampled after 24 months of ibrutinib treatment. The receptors shown here come from a human donor with chronic lymphocytic leukemia. The CDR3 runs from the conserved cysteine through the conserved F or W. The D gene is left open where the match is weak. Clone sizes are given selectively: once, few, many, or a class where the clone is expanded.

few	TRBJ1-2	NA	TRBV20-1	TGCAGTGCAGTGGGCCTCAGGTACACCTTC	CSAVGLRYTF
few	TRBJ1-1	NA	TRBV23-1	TGCGCCAGCAGACAGGGTCATTCTGAAGCTTTCTTT	CASRQGHSEAFF
NA	TRBJ1-1	TRBD1	TRBV28	TGTGCCAGCAGCCTGACAGGGAGTGTAACTGAAGCTTTCTTT	CASSLTGSVTEAFF
NA	TRBJ1-2	TRBD1	TRBV5-4	TGTGCCAGCAGCTTGGGACAGGGAACTAACTATGGCTACACCTTC	CASSLGQGTNYGYTF
once	TRBJ2-1	NA	TRBV15	TGTGCCACCAGCCCCTCCGGGACGGGACCCAATGAGCAGTTCTTC	CATSPSGTGPNEQFF
NA	TRBJ2-5	NA	TRBV19	TGTGCCAGTAGTATAGAGCTGGGAGAGACCCAGTACTTC	CASSIELGETQYF
few	TRBJ1-2	TRBD1	TRBV25-1	TGTGCCACTTCGCAGGGGGCGATAGACTATGGCTACACCTTC	CATSQGAIDYGYTF
NA	TRBJ2-3	NA	TRBV20-1	TGCAGTGCTAGCACAGATACGCAGTATTTT	CSASTDTQYF
NA	TRBJ1-3	NA	TRBV7-2	TGTGCCAGCAGCTTGGGCCGGGAACGGTCTGGAAACACCATATATTTT	CASSLGRERSGNTIYF
NA	TRBJ2-5	NA	TRBV6-6	TGTGCCAGTGAGGGCGTATTCGCGGAGACCCAGTACTTC	CASEGVFAETQYF
NA	TRBJ1-3	NA	TRBV30	TGTGCCTGGAAAGAACAGAGAAACACCATATATTTT	CAWKEQRNTIYF
NA	TRBJ1-2	NA	TRBV28	TGTGCCAGCAGTTTAAGCCAGGTATATGGCTACACCTTC	CASSLSQVYGYTF
NA	TRBJ2-2	NA	TRBV6-6	TGTGCCAGCAGCCCCCCGGGGTACGGGGAGCTGTTTTTT	CASSPPGYGELFF
many	TRBJ2-2	NA	TRBV5-6	TGTGCCAGCAGCTTGAGCTCGTGGCGGGGGGAGCTGTTTTTT	CASSLSSWRGELFF
few	TRBJ1-2	TRBD1	TRBV29-1	TGCAGCGTCCCCGGAGACAGGGGGGAAAGTGGCTACACCTTC	CSVPGDRGESGYTF
NA	TRBJ2-7	NA	TRBV7-7	TGTGCTAGCAGCTTAGGGGACACTGCGACAGTGTACTTC	CASSLGDTATVYF
NA	TRBJ2-2	NA	TRBV9	TGTGCCAGCAGCCCCTTGGGCACCGGGGAGCTGTTTTTT	CASSPLGTGELFF
few	TRBJ2-7	TRBD1	TRBV19	TGTGCCAGTAGTGCCCGACAGGGGAGTAGCTACGAGCAGTACTTC	CASSARQGSSYEQYF
few	TRBJ1-1	NA	TRBV6-1	TGTGCCAGCAGTGAACGGCCGGAGGATTCTGAAGCTTTCTTT	CASSERPEDSEAFF
NA	TRBJ1-1	TRBD1	TRBV5-1	TGCGCCAGCAGCATACAGGGGGCGGGCACTGAAGCTTTCTTT	CASSIQGAGTEAFF
NA	TRBJ1-1	NA	TRBV7-9	TGTGCCAGCAGCCCAACAGGTAAGGCCGCGGACACTGAAGCTTTCTTT	CASSPTGKAADTEAFF
NA	TRBJ2-2	TRBD1	TRBV27	TGTGCCAGCAGGAGGGGGCATAACACCGGGGAGCTGTTTTTT	CASRRGHNTGELFF
NA	TRBJ2-5	TRBD1	TRBV5-4	TGTGCCAGCAGCTTGGGGACAGGGGTGGGGCAAGAGACCCAGTACTTC	CASSLGTGVGQETQYF
NA	TRBJ2-5	NA	TRBV28	TGTGCCAGCAACTCGGGGAAGGGGAGAGAGACCCAGTACTTC	CASNSGKGRETQYF
large	TRBJ2-5	NA	TRBV7-2	TGTGCCAGTACCCCGACCCGGTACCAAGAGACCCAGTACTTC	CASTPTRYQETQYF
NA	TRBJ2-1	NA	TRBV5-1	TGCGCCAGCAGCTTGGAAGTTAACAATGAGCAGTTCTTC	CASSLEVNNEQFF
NA	TRBJ1-2	NA	TRBV9	TGTGCCAGCAGCGAGGAGGCCCTTGGCTACACCTTC	CASSEEALGYTF
NA	TRBJ2-2	TRBD1	TRBV7-2	TGTGCCAGCAGCCTCGGGACAGTTCCGGGGGAGCTGTTTTTT	CASSLGTVPGELFF
NA	TRBJ2-1	TRBD2	TRBV4-2	TGTGCCAGCAGCTCGAGGACTAGCGCTCCCTACAATGAGCAGTTCTTC	CASSSRTSAPYNEQFF
NA	TRBJ2-1	NA	TRBV18	TGTGCCAGCTCACCAGAGTCCTCTGAGCAGTTCTTC	CASSPESSEQFF
few	TRBJ2-3	NA	TRBV9	TGTGCCAGCAGCGTAGGAGGACGTTACACAGATACGCAGTATTTT	CASSVGGRYTDTQYF